Listed below are T cell receptor beta chains from one sample, sequenced in a study of T cells in Graves' hyperthyroidism and ophthalmopathy. TCRdb reprocessed the multiplex PCR reads via MiXCR and lists one record per CDR3 protein. The data contain about 600,000 distinct CDR3 sequences, approximately 14% of them singletons. The sequencing sample was made of blood. These receptor sequences come from a woman aged 18-29 years with Graves' ophthalmopathy. Each CDR3 is given with its conserved first and last residue. The D gene is left open where the match is weak. Clone size appears in some rows only: once, few, many, or a class for an expanded clone.

V gene,clone size,J gene,D gene,CDR3 DNA,CDR3 protein
TRBV15,.,TRBJ2-2,TRBD2,TGTGCCACCAGCAGAGATCGTCCCCCCGAGCGGGAGTATATCGGGGAGCTGTTTTTT,CATSRDRPPEREYIGELFF
TRBV13,.,TRBJ2-4,TRBD1,TGTGCCAGCAGCCTTAAACGGACAGGTGGTGACATTCAGTACTTC,CASSLKRTGGDIQYF
TRBV18,.,TRBJ2-3,.,TGTGCCAGCTCACCACCGGCCGGACGGGTGGATACGCAGTATTTT,CASSPPAGRVDTQYF
TRBV12-3/TRBV12-4,many,TRBJ2-7,.,TGTGCCAGCAGTTTTGCACCACTATTCTCCTACGAGCAGTACTTC,CASSFAPLFSYEQYF
TRBV5-6,few,TRBJ2-7,TRBD2,TGTGCCAGCAGCTTTTCGTTAAAGGCGGGGGCCTACGAGCAGTACTTC,CASSFSLKAGAYEQYF
TRBV29-1,few,TRBJ2-5,TRBD1,TGCAGCGTTGAACCTACAGGGGTAGGGGAGACCCAGTACTTC,CSVEPTGVGETQYF
TRBV7-2,many,TRBJ2-3,.,TGTGCCAGCAGCTTTATTTTCACAGATACGCAGTATTTT,CASSFIFTDTQYF
TRBV5-1,many,TRBJ1-1,TRBD1,TGCGCCAGCAGCTTGGGACAGGGGATTAACACTGAAGCTTTCTTT,CASSLGQGINTEAFF
TRBV12-3/TRBV12-4,many,TRBJ1-1,.,TGTGCCAGCAGTTTAGGCACAGGGCCAAACCCTGAAGCTTTCTTT,CASSLGTGPNPEAFF
TRBV20-1,many,TRBJ1-5,TRBD1,TGCAGTGCTAGGTCGGGACAGGGGTATCAGCCCCAGCATTTT,CSARSGQGYQPQHF
TRBV7-2,few,TRBJ2-2,TRBD2,TGTGCCACCAGTCCACTAGCGGGAGCCGGGGAGCTGTTTTTT,CATSPLAGAGELFF
TRBV27,.,TRBJ1-6,TRBD1,TGTGCCAGCAGTTCGCGACAGGGATATAATTCACCCCTCCACTTT,CASSSRQGYNSPLHF
TRBV20-1,many,TRBJ2-5,.,TGCAGTGCTCGTAGCGGAGAGGAGACCCAGTACTTC,CSARSGEETQYF
TRBV18,.,TRBJ2-7,TRBD2,TGTGCCAGCCCACCAAGGACTAGCGGGAGGTTCTCCTACGAGCAGTACTTC,CASPPRTSGRFSYEQYF
TRBV20-1,.,TRBJ2-5,TRBD2,TGCAGTGCTAGTCTGGCTAGCGGGAGGGCCTACGAGACCCAGTACTTC,CSASLASGRAYETQYF
TRBV27,few,TRBJ1-4,TRBD1,TGTGCCACCAGGGACAGGTGGGGAGCTAATGAAAAACTGTTTTTT,CATRDRWGANEKLFF
TRBV7-3,many,TRBJ1-1,TRBD1,TGTGCCAGCAGCTTAAGACAGGGGAGCACTGAAGCTTTCTTT,CASSLRQGSTEAFF
TRBV28,many,TRBJ1-5,.,TGTGCCAGCAGTCCCTCTAGTCGAGGGCTCTATAGCAATCAGCCCCAGCATTTT,CASSPSSRGLYSNQPQHF
TRBV28,many,TRBJ2-7,.,TGTGCCAGCAGCTTAGGAGGCTGGGAGCAGTACTTC,CASSLGGWEQYF
TRBV2,many,TRBJ2-5,.,TGTGCCAGCTCTTATATGCCCCAGGGGAGGGAGACCCAGTACTTC,CASSYMPQGRETQYF
TRBV14,few,TRBJ2-1,.,TGTGCCAGCAGCCAAGAAACGTGGGACCTCGGGAGCTCCTACAATGAGCAGTTCTTC,CASSQETWDLGSSYNEQFF
TRBV4-1,.,TRBJ2-1,.,TGCGCCAGCAGCCAAGGGTTTAGAAATGAGCAGTTCTTC,CASSQGFRNEQFF
TRBV18,many,TRBJ2-7,.,TGTGCCAGCTCACCTCGGCGCACCAGCTCCTACGAGCAGTACTTC,CASSPRRTSSYEQYF
TRBV12-3/TRBV12-4,many,TRBJ1-5,.,TGTGCCAGCAGGAGAGACAGTTCTCGGCGCAATCAGCCCCAGCATTTT,CASRRDSSRRNQPQHF
TRBV6-2/TRBV6-3,many,TRBJ1-2,TRBD1,TGTGCCAGCAGTTACCTGACAGGGAACTATGGCTACACCTTC,CASSYLTGNYGYTF
TRBV4-2,.,TRBJ2-5,TRBD2,TGTGCCAGCAGCCAAGATGAGAGATTAGCGGGACAAGAGACCCAGTACTTC,CASSQDERLAGQETQYF
TRBV12-3/TRBV12-4,many,TRBJ2-1,.,.,CASSLGTGLPANEQFF
TRBV28,many,TRBJ2-1,TRBD2,TGTGCCAGCGGACTAGCAGATAGCTCCTACAATGAGCAGTTCTTC,CASGLADSSYNEQFF
TRBV6-2/TRBV6-3,.,TRBJ2-1,.,TGTGCCAGCAGTTACGTACAAAGGGGCCGGGATGAGCAGTTCTTC,CASSYVQRGRDEQFF
TRBV7-9,few,TRBJ1-1,TRBD1,TGTGCCAGCAGCTCTCCCCTTTCGGACAGGCACACTGAAGCTTTCTTT,CASSSPLSDRHTEAFF
TRBV20-1,.,TRBJ2-7,.,TGCAGTGCTAGGTTATCCGCGGGTAGCCCCTACGAGCAGTACTTC,CSARLSAGSPYEQYF
TRBV25-1,.,TRBJ1-4,TRBD1,TGTGCCAGCGGTCGGACAGGACCTGAAAAACTGTTTTTT,CASGRTGPEKLFF
TRBV29-1,few,TRBJ2-4,.,TGCAGCGTTGAACTGAACCTAGCCAAAAACATTCAGTACTTC,CSVELNLAKNIQYF
TRBV7-2,many,TRBJ2-3,.,TGTGCCAGCGGGGACAGCACAGATACGCAGTATTTT,CASGDSTDTQYF
TRBV12-5,many,TRBJ2-1,.,TGTGCTAGTGGTTTGGCGACCCGTCCGAATGAGCAGTTCTTC,CASGLATRPNEQFF
TRBV10-3,few,TRBJ1-3,.,TGTGCCATCAGTGACAGGGAGAGCTCTGGAAACACCATATATTTT,CAISDRESSGNTIYF
TRBV13,many,TRBJ2-1,.,TGTGCCAGCAGCTTACGGCGGGATGAGGTTTACAATGAGCAGTTCTTC,CASSLRRDEVYNEQFF